The TCR beta chain described here comes from a study of T cell responses to AZD1222 COVID-19 vaccine. TCRdb's copy holds only in-frame clones and misses some; the assay was immunoSEQ multiplex PCR. The sample has roughly 100,000 clones; 88% are singletons. Notes on the study in general: Baseline seropositivity characterized only six AZD1222 recipients. Repertoire sampling was restricted to post-peak T cell response timepoints. Nearly half of spike-specific TCRs reportedly target variant regions that are unmutated in the B.1.351 and B.1.1.7 variants. There were mostly white British donors and more females than males, and clonal diversity was possibly underestimated.

The CDR3 is 13 residues long. Per the germline V gene, CDR1 is MDHEN and CDR2 is SYDVKM. The ends were cut back, 7 bases at V and 8 bases at J, with 17 bases in the middle. About this clone itself: As yet, its antigen is unknown.

The material was peripheral blood, obtained on day 0 of AZD1222 vaccination. This clonotype was sampled from an adult in good health. This chain links TRBV28 with TRBJ1-2, with a possible D match to TRBD1 (5 bases). Written as DNA, the CDR3 is TGTGCCAGCACCTTAAGGGGAACTCGAGGCTACACCTTC. Translation gives CASTLRGTRGYTF.